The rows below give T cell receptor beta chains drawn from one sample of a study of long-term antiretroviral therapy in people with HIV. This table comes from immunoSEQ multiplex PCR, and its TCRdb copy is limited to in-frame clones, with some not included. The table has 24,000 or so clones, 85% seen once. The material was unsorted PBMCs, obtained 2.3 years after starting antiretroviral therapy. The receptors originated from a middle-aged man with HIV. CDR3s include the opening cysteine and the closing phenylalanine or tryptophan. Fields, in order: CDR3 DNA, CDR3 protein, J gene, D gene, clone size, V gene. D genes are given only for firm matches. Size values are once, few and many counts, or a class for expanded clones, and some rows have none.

TGTGCCAGCAGCTTAGGAACCGGGGCACAAATCCACGAGCAGTACTTC,CASSLGTGAQIHEQYF,TRBJ2-7,NA,NA,TRBV11-3
TGTGCCAGCAGCGTAGGGGGCACGGCCACAGATACGCAGTATTTT,CASSVGGTATDTQYF,TRBJ2-3,NA,NA,TRBV9
TGCGCCAGCAGCCCTCATTTGGGTGGGGTCAGTGGCAATCAGCCCCAGCATTTT,CASSPHLGGVSGNQPQHF,TRBJ1-5,NA,NA,TRBV4-1
TGTGCCAGCAGCCAAGGGATGAACAATCAGCCCCAGCATTTT,CASSQGMNNQPQHF,TRBJ1-5,NA,NA,TRBV4-2
TGCGCCACCCACCAAGGGAATGCCCAGTACTTC,CATHQGNAQYF,TRBJ2-5,NA,NA,TRBV10-1
TGTGCCAGTAGTATAGGTGGAGGGGACCACTCCTACGAGCAGTACTTC,CASSIGGGDHSYEQYF,TRBJ2-7,NA,once,TRBV19
TGTGCCAGCAGCTTAAGGACCGAGAGCCCCGAACTAGGTACGCAGTATTTT,CASSLRTESPELGTQYF,TRBJ2-3,NA,NA,TRBV9
TGTGCCAGCAGCTGGGCGGGCGGTTATGGGGAGACCCAGTACTTC,CASSWAGGYGETQYF,TRBJ2-5,NA,NA,TRBV27
TGCGCCAGCAGCTCAGAGGACACATTAAACATTCAGTACTTC,CASSSEDTLNIQYF,TRBJ2-4,NA,NA,TRBV5-1
TGCGCCAGCAGTGAAGAGGGAGTGGCGCATAACTATGGCTACACCTTC,CASSEEGVAHNYGYTF,TRBJ1-2,NA,NA,TRBV10-2
TGTGCCAGCAGCTTAGACGGCCCGTCCTACGAGCAGTACTTC,CASSLDGPSYEQYF,TRBJ2-7,NA,NA,TRBV11-2
TGCGCCAGCAGTCCGGGGGGCGCGGCCGGGGAGCTGTTTTTT,CASSPGGAAGELFF,TRBJ2-2,NA,NA,TRBV5-1
TGTGCCAGTAGCGACAGGGGAGATTGGGAAAAACTGTTTTTT,CASSDRGDWEKLFF,TRBJ1-4,TRBD1,NA,TRBV19
TGTGCCAGCAGCTTTTTGGGGACAGGGGAGCAAGATACGCAGTATTTT,CASSFLGTGEQDTQYF,TRBJ2-3,TRBD1,NA,TRBV5-6
TGTGCCAGCCGACCCCTCGATGGCTACACCTTC,CASRPLDGYTF,TRBJ1-2,NA,few,TRBV9
TGCGCCAGCAGCCAATCCGCATGGGACAGTTCCTACGAGCAGTACTTC,CASSQSAWDSSYEQYF,TRBJ2-7,TRBD1,NA,TRBV4-1
TGCGCCAGCAGTGAACTGCGGGGGGGCTTTTACGAGCAGTACTTC,CASSELRGGFYEQYF,TRBJ2-7,TRBD2,NA,TRBV4-1
TGTGCCAGCAGCCAAACGTCGGGGGAGAACACCGGGGAGCTGTTTTTT,CASSQTSGENTGELFF,TRBJ2-2,NA,NA,TRBV11-2
TGCGCCAGCAGAAATGTCCTGGCGGAGACCCAGTACTTC,CASRNVLAETQYF,TRBJ2-5,NA,NA,TRBV5-1
TGCGCCAGCAGCTTGGACAGGGGGCTGGGCTATGGCTACACCTTC,CASSLDRGLGYGYTF,TRBJ1-2,TRBD1,NA,TRBV5-1
TGTGCCAGCAGACCTCGGACGGAGAGCTCCTACGAGCAGTACTTC,CASRPRTESSYEQYF,TRBJ2-7,NA,NA,TRBV6-5
TGCGCCAGCAGCTTGGAGAGTAGGGTCAGGGCCAATGAGCAGTTCTTC,CASSLESRVRANEQFF,TRBJ2-1,NA,NA,TRBV5-1
TGTGCCAGCAGCGTACGTCCGACCGGGGAGCTGTTTTTT,CASSVRPTGELFF,TRBJ2-2,NA,once,TRBV5-6
TGTGCCACCAGCACCCGGGGACAGCACACTGAAGCTTTCTTT,CATSTRGQHTEAFF,TRBJ1-1,TRBD1,NA,TRBV15
TGTGCCAGCAGCCAGACGACAGGGACTGGAAACACCATATATTTT,CASSQTTGTGNTIYF,TRBJ1-3,TRBD1,NA,TRBV4-2
TGTGCTAGTGGTCTAGGCGGGGGCGTCGAGCAGTACTTC,CASGLGGGVEQYF,TRBJ2-7,NA,NA,TRBV12-5
TGTGCCAGCAGCCAAGTCAGGGGTGAAAAACTGTTTTTT,CASSQVRGEKLFF,TRBJ1-4,NA,NA,TRBV4-2
TGTGCCAGCAGTGAAGGAGGACTAGCGGCTCTAGATACGCAGTATTTT,CASSEGGLAALDTQYF,TRBJ2-3,TRBD2,NA,TRBV2
TGTGCCAGCAGCCCTCGACACACAGATACGCAGTATTTT,CASSPRHTDTQYF,TRBJ2-3,NA,NA,TRBV11-2
TGTGCCTCGCTAGGGAGGGGCAGGACTGAAGCTTTCTTT,CASLGRGRTEAFF,TRBJ1-1,NA,once,TRBV30
TGTGCCAGCAGTGAATCATACAGGGGCGGGGGCACTGAAGCTTTCTTT,CASSESYRGGGTEAFF,TRBJ1-1,TRBD1,NA,TRBV6-1
TGCGCCAGCAGCCAAGGGATACAGGTGCGGGACGGTTTCTTT,CASSQGIQVRDGFF,TRBJ1-1,NA,NA,TRBV4-1
TGTGCCAGCAGTTTACACCCTCGGGAGGGTAGGGCCGACGAGCAGTACTTC,CASSLHPREGRADEQYF,TRBJ2-7,TRBD2,NA,TRBV27
TGTGCCAGCAGGGAGGGGGCCCAAGAGACCCAGTACTTC,CASREGAQETQYF,TRBJ2-5,NA,NA,TRBV6-6
TGTGCCAGCAGTTTCGCAGGAAACCAATACAATGAGCAGTTCTTC,CASSFAGNQYNEQFF,TRBJ2-1,NA,NA,TRBV6-5
TGTGCCATCAGTGAGGAAGCGGGGGGGCCGTACAATGAGCAGTTCTTC,CAISEEAGGPYNEQFF,TRBJ2-1,TRBD2,NA,TRBV10-3
TGCGCCAGCAGTGTTATGGGGAACACTGAAGCTTTCTTT,CASSVMGNTEAFF,TRBJ1-1,NA,NA,TRBV10-1
TGTGCCAGCAGCTTGGCCGGGACTAGCGGGATCCACGAGCAGTACTTC,CASSLAGTSGIHEQYF,TRBJ2-7,TRBD2,NA,TRBV5-6
TGTGCCAGCAGCTCCCCGGGGACTAGCGGGGGTCCTTCCTACAATGAGCAGTTCTTC,CASSSPGTSGGPSYNEQFF,TRBJ2-1,TRBD2,NA,TRBV7-2
TGTGCCAGCAGCTCAGGACGTTACGGCCTAGCGGGACCCTACGAGCAGTACTTC,CASSSGRYGLAGPYEQYF,TRBJ2-7,TRBD2,once,TRBV7-8
TGCGCCAGCAGCCCGCACGAACAGGGGGGGAACACTGAAGCTTTCTTT,CASSPHEQGGNTEAFF,TRBJ1-1,TRBD1,NA,TRBV5-1
TGCGCCAGCAGCTTGGGTGACCTGGGGGAGACCCAGTACTTC,CASSLGDLGETQYF,TRBJ2-5,NA,NA,TRBV5-1
TGTGCCAGCAGCTTAGTGAGTATAGGGGGCACGAACACTGAAGCTTTCTTT,CASSLVSIGGTNTEAFF,TRBJ1-1,TRBD1,NA,TRBV7-8
TGCGCCAGCAGCCTAATGAGGGGTAGTATCTACGAGCAGTACTTC,CASSLMRGSIYEQYF,TRBJ2-7,NA,NA,TRBV4-1
TGTGCCAGCAGCCGGGGGCAGGGGCGAATAATCTACGAGCAGTACTTC,CASSRGQGRIIYEQYF,TRBJ2-7,NA,few,TRBV9
TGTGCCAGTAGTGATGGACCCGGGGGCTACACCTTC,CASSDGPGGYTF,TRBJ1-2,NA,few,TRBV19
TGTGCCAGCAGTCTATATGGGAGTGGCGGGGGAAATAATCAGCCCCAGCATTTT,CASSLYGSGGGNNQPQHF,TRBJ1-5,NA,NA,TRBV27
TGTGCCAGCAGATTACAGGGTTCACCCCTCCACTTT,CASRLQGSPLHF,TRBJ1-6,NA,NA,TRBV5-5
TGTGCCAGCAGTGTTACCTGGGCCGAGCCCGGGGAGCTGTTTTTT,CASSVTWAEPGELFF,TRBJ2-2,NA,NA,TRBV11-3
TGTGCCAGCAGTTTTGCCTACGAGCAGTACTTC,CASSFAYEQYF,TRBJ2-7,NA,NA,TRBV13
TGTGCCTGCGGACATTTGTCCTCTGGAAACACCATATATTTT,CACGHLSSGNTIYF,TRBJ1-3,NA,NA,TRBV30